The source of this TCR beta chain is a study of response to subunit inactivated influenza vaccine. Study outcomes and limitations: Few additional T cells are recruited per seasonal influenza vaccination, authors suggested.

This clonotype turned up a few times. Its antigen is as yet unknown. In TCRdb, the RT-PCR reads were re-called with MiXCR into one record per CDR3 protein. There are fewer than 350,000 distinct CDR3 sequences in the sample; just over 20% occur only once, and roughly 10% lies in the top ten. This specimen was PBMCs from blood, taken approximately 20 months after vaccination. The receptor comes from a man between 50 and 69 years old who received an inactivated influenza vaccine.

The CDR3 DNA reads as TGTGCCAGCAGCCAAGTAGCCGTAACTAACTATGGCTACACCTTC. This sequence encodes CASSQVAVTNYGYTF. V gene TRBV4-2 combines with J gene TRBJ1-2; D gene uncertain. CDR3 size: 15 residues. Germline V gene data show CDR1 as LGHNA and CDR2 as YNFKEQ. Trimming took off 1 base at V and 0 bases at J, with 9 bases between the two ends.